These 32 T cell receptor beta chains came from one sample sequenced in a study of identical twins. Using its own MiXCR run on the 5' RACE reads, TCRdb lists one record per CDR3 protein. The repertoire holds roughly 720,000 distinct CDR3 sequences, with 18% as singletons. These same data were also listed under a study on T cells expressing NK-cell markers.

Specimen: PBMCs. The receptors here all came from a woman aged 18-29 years in good health.

There are a few counts of this clonotype. This chain links TRBV6-5 with TRBJ2-1, with 11 positions matching TRBD2. The CDR3 has 14 amino acids. CDR1 is MNHEY and CDR2 is SVGAGI in the germline V gene. The V and J ends lost 4 bases and 8 bases, in that order; junction bases with no gene match: 4. CDR3 loop: CASSSTSGTDEQFF. CDR3 nucleotide sequence: TGTGCCAGCAGTTCGACTAGCGGGACGGATGAGCAGTTCTTC.

The rearrangement joins TRBV6-2 or TRBV6-3 to TRBJ2-1; D is ambiguous. This CDR3 contains 12 residues. The ends were cut back, 2 bases at V and 4 bases at J, with 3 bases in the middle. Germline CDR1 reads MNHEY; CDR2 reads SVGEGT. Written as DNA, the CDR3 is TGTGCCAGCAGTTACCGGTACAATGAGCAGTTCTTC. Translation: CASSYRYNEQFF.

The sample holds a few counts of this clonotype. The gene calls are TRBV11-2 and TRBJ2-7, with TRBD2 as a possible D gene (5 bases). Germline values: CDR1 SGHAT, CDR2 FQNNGV. CDR3 length: 14 residues. V lost 2 bases, J lost 3 bases, and 11 bases lay in between. DNA of the CDR3: TGTGCCAGCAGCTTAATATCGGGATACTACGAGCAGTACTTC. Translation gives CASSLISGYYEQYF. Combining the CDR3 with reference TRBV11-2 and TRBJ2-7 gives the whole variable domain EAGVAQSPRYKIIEKRQSVAFWCNPISGHATLYWYQQILGQGPKLLIQFQNNGVVDDSQLPKDRFSAERLKGVDSTLKIQPAKLEDSAVYLCASSLISGYYEQYFGPGTRLTVT.

The gene calls are TRBV10-1 and TRBJ1-1; a possible D gene is TRBD1 (6 bases). The CDR3 covers 14 residues. V lost 3 bases and J lost 0, with 8 bases in between. Germline CDR1 and CDR2: WNHNN and SYGVQD (reference sequence). CDR3 loop: CASSDTGLNTEAFF. CDR3 in DNA: TGCGCCAGCAGTGATACAGGGTTGAACACTGAAGCTTTCTTT.

CDR3 protein: CSVELGAPSGANVLTF. The CDR3 DNA reads TGCAGCGTTGAATTGGGGGCCCCCTCTGGGGCCAACGTCCTGACTTTC. This chain joins TRBV29-1 and TRBJ2-6; D possibly corresponds to TRBD1 (6 bases). Germline CDR1 reads SQVTM; CDR2 reads ANQGSEA. Deletions cut 2 bases from V and 0 bases from J, with 11 bases between. The CDR3 totals 16 residues. The variable domain in full, with the rest retrieved from reference TRBV29-1 and TRBJ2-6, is SAVISQKPSRDICQRGTSLTIQCQVDSQVTMMFWYRQQPGQSLTLIATANQGSEATYESGFVIDKFPISRPNLTFSTLTVSNMSPEDSSIYLCSVELGAPSGANVLTFGAGSRLTVL.

This chain links TRBV11-2 with TRBJ2-1; 7 nucleotides match TRBD2. Germline V gives CDR1 SGHAT, CDR2 FQNNGV. The length of the CDR3 is 11 residues. V gave up 3 bases and J gave up 12 bases; unmatched junction bases: 2. The CDR3 loop reads CASSFGGRQFF. CDR3 in DNA: TGTGCCAGCAGCTTCGGCGGGAGGCAGTTCTTC. Full variable domain (remainder filled in from reference TRBV11-2 and TRBJ2-1): EAGVAQSPRYKIIEKRQSVAFWCNPISGHATLYWYQQILGQGPKLLIQFQNNGVVDDSQLPKDRFSAERLKGVDSTLKIQPAKLEDSAVYLCASSFGGRQFFGPGTRLTVL.

This clonotype occurred many times. The chain is built from TRBV5-1 and TRBJ2-2; possibly TRBD1 for D (5 bases). V lost 1 base, J lost 2 bases, and 15 bases lay in between. This CDR3 is built from 17 residues. Germline V CDR1 and CDR2: SGHRS, YFSETQ. CDR3 nucleotide sequence: TGCGCCAGCAGCTTGAGGTACCCACAGGCAAACACCGGGGAGCTGTTTTTT. Protein product: CASSLRYPQANTGELFF.

J is TRBJ2-1 and V is TRBV12-3 or TRBV12-4; D is possibly TRBD1 (5 bases). The CDR3 totals 17 residues. V lost 5 bases and J lost 1, with 18 bases in between. DNA for the CDR3: TGTGCCAGCAGTCCTAAAGATGGGGCCCCTTCCTACAATGAGCAGTTCTTC. It specifies CASSPKDGAPSYNEQFF.

This clonotype was detected a few times. An end of the junction does not agree with germline; a read error may underlie this. The rearrangement joins TRBV6-5 to TRBJ1-2; D is perhaps TRBD1 (5 bases). This CDR3 region has 13 residues. Germline V gives CDR1 MNHEY, CDR2 SVGAGI. Here the CDR3 reads CASTYNGGYGYTF. The CDR3 DNA sequence: TGTGCCAGCACTTACAACGGGGGTTATGGCTACACCTTC.

V gene TRBV19 combines with J gene TRBJ2-7, with D perhaps matching TRBD2 (5 bases). V lost 6 bases and J lost 3, with 12 bases in between. The CDR3 is made up of 13 amino acids. The V gene's germline CDR1 is LNHDA and CDR2 SQIVND (reference sequence). CDR3: CASSEGFGYEQYF. CDR3 in DNA: TGTGCCAGTAGCGAGGGATTCGGCTACGAGCAGTACTTC.

This clonotype was seen more than once but under ten times. CDR3 region: CAISASVTGELFF. Written as DNA, the CDR3 is TGTGCCATCAGTGCATCTGTCACCGGGGAGCTGTTTTTT. V and J are TRBV10-3 and TRBJ2-2; D uncertain. The germline V gene has CDR1 ENHRY and CDR2 SYGVKD. The V and J ends lost 4 bases and 4 bases respectively, with 7 bases between them. This CDR3 has 13 amino acids.

The gene calls are TRBV29-1 and TRBJ2-1; 9 bases line up with TRBD1. Germline CDR1 reads SQVTM; CDR2 reads ANQGSEA. The CDR3 totals 13 residues. Trimming cost V 6 bases and J 8 bases; bases outside gene matches: 8. The CDR3 protein is CSVTGTGIHEQFF. DNA for the CDR3: TGCAGCGTCACCGGGACAGGGATCCATGAGCAGTTCTTC.

The chain recombines TRBV6-5 with TRBJ2-5; possibly TRBD2 for D (6 bases). Trimming pared 0 bases from V and 3 bases from J, leaving 8 bases between. Germline CDR1 reads MNHEY; CDR2 reads SVGAGI. The CDR3 consists of 14 residues. The CDR3 spells CASSYSGTEETQYF. CDR3 DNA sequence: TGTGCCAGCAGTTACTCCGGGACTGAAGAGACCCAGTACTTC.

This clonotype was counted between two and nine times. This chain links TRBV20-1 with TRBJ1-1; no firm D call. The V gene's germline CDR1 is DFQATT and CDR2 SNEGSKA (reference sequence). The CDR3 has 15 amino acids. V dropped 5 bases and J dropped 4 bases, with 20 bases sitting between them. In nucleotides, the CDR3 is TGCAGTGCTTCTCCATCCCGTTCAGGCACCACTGAAGCTTTCTTT. Encoded protein: CSASPSRSGTTEAFF.

V gene TRBV5-5 combines with J gene TRBJ2-1; weak D call: TRBD1 (5 bases). V was cut by 0 bases and J by 8 bases, with 12 bases left in between. The CDR3 loop spans 14 amino acids. Germline CDR1 and CDR2: SGHKS and YYEKEE (reference sequence). This CDR3 reads CASSLVWGVHEQFF. CDR3 sequence (DNA): TGTGCCAGCAGCTTGGTCTGGGGCGTGCATGAGCAGTTCTTC.

This clonotype has more than one count but fewer than ten. This rearrangement joins TRBV3-1 to TRBJ1-2; D is possibly TRBD1 (6 bases). V gave up 4 bases and J gave up 6 bases, with 15 bases separating them. Germline CDR1 is LGHDT and CDR2 is YNNKEL (reference sequence). The CDR3 has 14 amino acids. CDR3 residues: CASSREGGAHGYTF. CDR3 bases: TGTGCCAGCAGCCGAGAAGGGGGGGCCCATGGCTACACCTTC.

The chain links TRBV7-2 to TRBJ2-7; 10 positions agree with TRBD2. Germline assignment: CDR1 SGHTA and CDR2 FQGNSA. The trim removed 2 bases at V and 6 bases at J, leaving 4 bases unmatched. CDR3 length: 14 residues. This CDR3 is CASSLIPSGSEQYF. In nucleotides, the CDR3 is TGTGCCAGCAGCTTAATCCCTAGCGGGAGCGAGCAGTACTTC.

The V call is TRBV18, the J call TRBJ2-7; 10 nucleotides agree with TRBD1. The CDR3 runs 15 residues. Germline values: CDR1 KGHSH, CDR2 LQKENI. With 2 bases clipped from V and 2 bases from J, the junction kept 3 bases outside the gene matches. In nucleotides, the CDR3 is TGTGCCAGCTCACCAGGACAGGGGGGAACCTACGAGCAGTACTTC. It encodes CASSPGQGGTYEQYF.

The rearrangement uses TRBV29-1 and TRBJ2-3; perhaps TRBD1 as D (5 bases). The V end lost 8 bases, the J end lost 2 bases, and 11 bases lay between the germline ends. The CDR3 contains 12 residues. Per the germline V gene, CDR1 is SQVTM and CDR2 is ANQGSEA. This chain's CDR3 is CSSRGNTDTQYF. The CDR3 DNA follows: TGCAGCTCTAGGGGAAACACAGATACGCAGTATTTT.

This clonotype was observed at least ten times. V usage is TRBV7-3 and J usage is TRBJ2-1; D ambiguous. Trimming took 5 bases from V and 4 from J, leaving 9 bases between them. The CDR3 is 13 residues long. The germline gives CDR1 SGHTA, CDR2 FQGTGA. The CDR3 region is CASSPFGYNEQFF. The DNA for the CDR3 is TGTGCCAGCAGCCCCTTCGGGTACAATGAGCAGTTCTTC.

This clonotype has more than one count but fewer than ten. The CDR3 sequence: CASSLGGGEYSPLHF. In DNA, the CDR3 is TGTGCCAGCAGCTTAGGAGGGGGCGAATATTCACCCCTCCACTTT. J is TRBJ1-6 and V is TRBV7-9; 7 bases agree with TRBD1. CDR1 SEHNR and CDR2 FQNEAQ come from the germline V gene (reference sequence). Unmatched junction bases numbered 5, after V lost 1 base and J lost 8 bases. The length of the CDR3 is 15 residues.

This clonotype was recorded at least ten times. The CDR3 here is CASSSEPSRPPQHF. CDR3 DNA sequence: TGTGCCAGCAGTTCGGAACCTTCTAGACCGCCCCAGCATTTT. The rearrangement joins TRBV6-5 to TRBJ1-5, with D uncertain. Trimming cost V 4 bases and J 9 bases, with 16 bases left between them. The germline V gene encodes CDR1 MNHEY and CDR2 SVGAGI. CDR3 size: 14 residues.

Concerning this clonotype itself: A much larger clone sits a single nucleotide away, making a read error possible. The rearrangement links TRBV6-2 or TRBV6-3 to TRBJ1-5; TRBD1 might be the D (6 bases). Germline V gene data show CDR1 as MNHEY and CDR2 as SVGEGT. The CDR3 length is 12 residues. V lost 6 bases and J lost 5, with 8 bases in between. DNA of the CDR3: TGTGCCAGCAGCCAGGGGTATCAGCCCCAGCATTTT. Translating it yields CASSQGYQPQHF.

J is TRBJ2-3 and V is TRBV10-3; 7 nucleotides match TRBD2. The CDR3 covers 15 residues. From germline, CDR1 is ENHRY and CDR2 SYGVKD. V lost 11 bases to trimming and J lost 4 bases; unmatched junction nucleotides: 15. The CDR3 sequence is CAACNRPAGADTQYF. The CDR3 DNA reads as TGTGCCGCCTGTAACCGACCGGCGGGGGCAGATACGCAGTATTTT.

The chain carries TRBV9 and TRBJ2-3; weak D call: TRBD2 (5 bases). The germline V gene has CDR1 SGDLS and CDR2 YYNGEE. The CDR3 spans 16 residues. V gave up 1 base and J gave up 6 bases, with 18 bases separating them. The CDR3 is CASSVSTPTSVDTQYF. In DNA form, the CDR3 reads TGTGCCAGCAGCGTATCCACGCCAACTAGTGTGGATACGCAGTATTTT.

The rearrangement uses TRBV11-2 and TRBJ2-1, with D possibly TRBD2 on 7 matching bases. This CDR3 has 15 residues. Looked up from germline, CDR1 is SGHAT and CDR2 is FQNNGV. Trimming removed 1 base at V and 7 bases at J, with 14 bases between. CDR3 bases: TGTGCCAGCAGCTTAGGACGGGGGGCGGGGAATGAGCAGTTCTTC. Translation gives CASSLGRGAGNEQFF.

The genes are TRBV4-2 and TRBJ2-1; the D gene is possibly TRBD2 (5 bases). Germline V lookup: CDR1 LGHNA, CDR2 YNFKEQ. The length of the CDR3 is 14 residues. V lost 6 bases and J lost 5, with 14 bases in between. In DNA form, the CDR3 reads TGTGCCAGCAGTTTCAGTCTAGCTGACAATGAGCAGTTCTTC. Translation: CASSFSLADNEQFF.

The chain links TRBV3-1 to TRBJ2-7, with TRBD2 as a possible D gene (6 bases). From germline, CDR1 is LGHDT and CDR2 YNNKEL (reference sequence). The V end was cut by 3 bases, the J end by 7 bases, with 13 bases between. The CDR3 contains 13 residues. CDR3 sequence: CASSQNSGGEQYF. The CDR3 DNA reads as TGTGCCAGCAGCCAGAATTCAGGAGGGGAGCAGTACTTC.

This clonotype was seen only a few times. This chain joins TRBV27 and TRBJ1-2; D possibly corresponds to TRBD1 (6 bases). V lost 6 bases, J lost 4 bases, and 18 bases lay in between. The V gene's germline CDR1 is MNHEY and CDR2 SMNVEV (reference sequence). The CDR3 consists of 15 residues. This CDR3 reads CASSQQGSGSYGYTF. The CDR3 region has the DNA TGTGCCAGCAGCCAGCAGGGGTCGGGATCCTATGGCTACACCTTC.

This clonotype was detected many times. This sequence joins TRBV4-3 and TRBJ2-3, with 9 nucleotides matching TRBD2. Trimming cost V 1 base and J 3 bases; bases outside gene matches: 8. Germline V gene sequence: CDR1 LGHNA, CDR2 YSLEER. The CDR3 is made up of 17 amino acids. CDR3 residues: CASSQGLAGSLTDTQYF. CDR3 nucleotide sequence: TGCGCCAGCAGCCAAGGCCTAGCGGGAAGTCTAACAGATACGCAGTATTTT.

This clonotype has just a few counts. The chain combines TRBV6-2 or TRBV6-3 with TRBJ2-1, with 7 bases matching TRBD1. J lost 8 bases, V lost 6 bases, and 13 bases had no gene match. CDR1 is MNHEY, CDR2 SVGEGT, per germline. This CDR3 contains 15 residues. The CDR3 nucleotides read TGTGCCAGCAGGTCGGGTGGCAGGGGGTACGATGAGCAGTTCTTC. This sequence encodes CASRSGGRGYDEQFF.

The sample holds a few counts of this clonotype. The chain links TRBV20-1 to TRBJ2-5; no firm D call. The CDR3 is 12 residues long. CDR1 and CDR2 (germline): DFQATT, SNEGSKA (reference sequence). V was cut by 2 bases and J by 3 bases, with 7 bases left in between. The CDR3 is CSARIVKETQYF. CDR3 nucleotides: TGCAGTGCTAGAATAGTAAAAGAGACCCAGTACTTC.